This TCR beta chain was observed in a study of cytotoxic CD8 clonotypes in ibrutinib-treated CLL. The overall study: Included were roughly ten relapsed/refractory and 15 treatment-naive patients, of whom 17 were IGHV unmutated. After a median around 12 months on treatment (6 to 36), response samples were drawn.

The CDR3 length is 14 residues. V lost 4 bases, J lost 2 bases, and 9 bases lay in between. Per the germline V gene, CDR1 is SGHTA and CDR2 is FQGNSA. The sample holds a few counts of this clone. Its matching antigen is unknown. General study results and limits: Clonality correlated strongly with circulating CD8+ T cells and exceeded age-matched healthy donors at baseline.

TCRdb keeps only in-frame clones here, not all; method: immunoSEQ multiplex PCR. The top ten clones hold 11% of a sample with some 140,000 clones, under 95% of them seen once. Sequencing was performed on PBMCs, taken after 12 months of ibrutinib treatment. This receptor was taken from a human donor with chronic lymphocytic leukemia. The chain uses TRBV7-2 and TRBJ1-3, with D tentatively TRBD1 (6 bases). CDR3: CASSSTGPGNTIYF. The CDR3 DNA reads TGTGCCAGCAGCTCGACAGGACCTGGAAACACCATATATTTT.